This T cell receptor (beta chain) was identified in a study of cytomegalovirus exposure and HLA in healthy donors (dated by TCRdb to the late 2010s). Background for the entire study: An earlier analysis of 587 of the donors reported roughly 300 Gb of sequence data and 95 million to 120 million unique TCR beta sequences obtained from some 170 million T cells. HLA typing included class I and class II loci at four-digit resolution. Besides the first cohort of approximately 710 subjects, a separate validation cohort made up of 120 different subjects was used. An early release covering about 600 HLA-typed donors comprised about 310 gigabases of sequencing data and around 80 million unique TCR sequences. High-throughput TCR immunosequencing, statistical association of individual TCRs with disease status, and machine learning were combined to predict cytomegalovirus infection status. The aim of the study was to test whether cataloging public T cell receptors could identify signatures of past pathogen exposure. Typing coverage varied by locus: roughly 620-640 donors for A, B, C, DRB1 and DQB1; approximately 500 for DQA1; approximately 570 for DPA1; approximately 490 for DPB1. Alongside the repertoire data, information on donor age, sex, ethnicity and CMV serostatus was compiled. An earlier analysis of roughly 580 of the donors used high-throughput TCR beta sequencing to judge whether each TCR beta V gene segment behaved as functional or pseudogenic. Of the roughly 400 genotyped donors, 81% fell in the genetic ancestry cluster associated with self-reported Caucasian donors. A later genetic analysis took genome-wide SNP genotypes for about 60% of the roughly 670 donors and used that subset as a discovery cohort. Every discovery cohort repertoire had been produced on one sequencing platform. Using immunosequencing, the study profiled T cell repertoires from 500 to 800 subjects and related those repertoires to cytomegalovirus serostatus. Rather than drawing on any new phenotypic data, the later analysis identified candidate immune exposures from TCR beta sequences and the way those sequences occurred across donors. A later analysis re-examined previously published TCR beta repertoires from 500 to 700 donors and added high-resolution HLA genotyping to investigate patterns of TCR occurrence. Among roughly 370 genotyped donors of the cohort, an average of around 240,000 unique TCR beta nucleotide sequences were sequenced per donor, roughly a sixth of them non-productive. Four or five DR-DQ haplotypes were handled as single units for association and clustering because linkage in the cohort was strong.

On the study overall, not on this receptor specifically: The authors suggested that the approach could potentially be generalized to other disease states and immunological phenotypes. The cohort was sequenced for TCR beta chains only, and without alpha or paired-chain data the features that could be detected were limited. A later genetic analysis reported fewer N-insertions in productive TCRs among donors in an Asian-associated ancestry cluster than the 666-donor mean. The only immune exposure information available for the cohort was CMV serostatus. HLA typing was unavailable for some donors at each locus, so association tests used only the typed subset. Seventeen rarely observed V segments, including chromosome 9 orphons, were excluded from the earlier analysis of about 600 of the donors because counts were too low. In a later analysis, TCR association rates were found to vary across HLA loci, with the most associated TCRs seen for DRB1 alleles and the fewest for HLA-C alleles. A group of highly shared sequence variants was considered likely to be a technical artifact of the sequencing pipeline. Sequencing depth was assumed to be roughly uniform across donors in the presence/absence analyses, though that assumption may not hold. Strong co-occurrence of HLA alleles, especially DR and DQ, made assigning TCR associations to individual alleles difficult. A later analysis associated about 18,000 TCR beta sequences with specific HLA alleles at a false discovery rate of 0.05. A further reported finding was that TCR beta sequences accurately predicted the HLA-A and HLA-B alleles for most subjects in the first cohort. V-gene and J-gene trimming of TCR beta chains was associated with a missense DCLRE1C variant in a later genetic analysis, and the association was replicated in an independent cohort. In a later analysis, several top co-occurrence clusters were reported to appear linked to parvovirus B19, influenza, CMV and Epstein-Barr virus. Correlated functional status among segregating V segments might reflect linkage disequilibrium, but an unknown experimental factor could not be ruled out. An earlier analysis of 587 of the donors showed that most TCR beta V segments appeared in productive rearrangements either about 90% or about 30% of the time, which broadly matched IMGT annotations. According to a later analysis, most CMV-associated TCR beta chains appeared to be HLA-restricted, and the HLA associations seemed to be driven largely by CMV exposure. The classifier was reported to diagnose cytomegalovirus status with high specificity and sensitivity in both the original and validation cohorts. Compared with equally common non-associated chains, HLA-associated TCR beta chains in a later analysis were more clonally expanded and had lower generation probabilities. In vitro tests confirmed that a few of the cytomegalovirus-associated TCR beta chains recognize cytomegalovirus antigens. The study listed around 160 TCR beta chains as associated with cytomegalovirus. Most TCR sequences were observed very rarely across donors, whereas some public TCRs were present in many individuals.

To note about this clone: Its antigen has not been determined. No quality values exist for individual bases; no much larger clone is one base distant.

Receptors were amplified or captured by the immunoSEQ multiplex PCR assay. A mixture of 60 forward primers for TCR Vbeta segments and 13 reverse primers for TCR Jbeta segments was used in the multiplex PCR. Amplification of the CDR3 region of rearranged TCR beta genes was performed with a multiplex PCR assay on genomic DNA. Amplified TCR beta libraries were sequenced as 87-base-pair reads on the Illumina HiSeq System. As for how the authors treated the data: A later analysis tallied around 87 million unique TCR beta chains across the 666 repertoires, and approximately 12 million of those chains were shared by two or more donors. Raw reads were error-corrected and collapsed into unique sequences by a nearest-neighbor algorithm in which closely related sequences were merged to remove PCR and sequencing errors. To assign V, D and J gene segments, CDR3 sequences were aligned to IMGT reference sequences. For a sequence to be retained, at least a six-nucleotide match to both a V gene segment and a J gene segment was required. A rearrangement counted as productive if the CDR3 had no stop codons and remained in frame with V and J, and every other rearrangement counted as non-productive. Following IMGT convention, CDR3 was defined as the stretch from the second conserved V-encoded cysteine to the conserved J-encoded phenylalanine. The earlier analysis of roughly 590 of the donors excluded sequences that lacked an unambiguous match to a single V gene segment. An earlier analysis of 500 to 700 of the donors classified V segments as functional when productive rearrangements were above 56.7% and as segregating when the standard deviation between donors was above 5%. A statistical classification framework was built for diagnosing cytomegalovirus status from the catalog of TCR beta chain sequences. V and J gene assignment, in a later analysis, came from comparing TCR nucleotide sequences with IMGT/GENE-DB human TR gene sequences. A later analysis assigned CDR3 sequences and most-parsimonious VDJ recombination scenarios with the TCRdist pipeline. In a later analysis, every TCR beta chain was defined by the combination of its CDR3 amino acid sequence and its V-gene family, and reads without a unique V-gene family were dropped. In a later analysis, 450 to 600 highly shared, low-generation-probability nucleotide sequences were removed to address suspected cross-contamination and a sequencing artifact. A later analysis calculated a clonal expansion index for each public chain from normalized within-repertoire ranks of inferred template counts. In a later analysis, generation probabilities were computed with a VDJ recombination model fitted to out-of-frame rearrangements, and the resulting probabilities were checked against IGoR. A later analysis scored TCR-TCR, TCR-HLA and TCR-CMV co-occurrence with hypergeometric tests, applying a repertoire-size bias correction to TCR pairs. To estimate false discovery rates, a later analysis permuted the HLA or CMV assignments 20 times. A later analysis grouped co-occurring TCRs with DBSCAN, adding TCRdist sequence similarity when clustering within HLA-allele-positive subsets. For co-occurrence clustering, repertoires with fewer than 30,000 or more than 120,000 public chains were excluded, along with a handful of repertoires with anomalous nucleotide sharing. The clones in this table, taken by TCRdb from immuneACCESS, are in-frame only. Not every clone is retained; where verified, under half of the shortfall comes from an unresolved V gene, and the cause of the rest is unknown. The V and J calls and clone size come from that table; D and trimming were worked out from the DNA. The sample yields fewer than 150,000 clones; 70% to 80% were counted once. Of the sample, 5% to 5.5% falls within the top ten clones.

The cohort comprised around 700 healthy bone marrow donors. At the time of sampling, every cohort member was nominally healthy, though immune exposures that went unrecorded were likely present. The donor tested CMV seronegative and was one of the 352 seronegative cohort members. Every donor gave a peripheral blood sample, and the peripheral blood mononuclear cells from that sample were used for TCR beta sequencing. The Qiagen DNeasy Blood Extraction Kit was used to extract genomic DNA from the blood cell samples. Sequencing was performed on PBMCs. The sequence came from a male donor in good health and CMV-seronegative.

The CDR3 corresponds to CASSDRLAGGSDTQYF. The DNA sequence is as follows: TGTGCCAGCAGTGATCGACTAGCGGGGGGGTCAGATACGCAGTATTTT. The chain is made from TRBV6-1 and TRBJ2-3; TRBD2 fits 14 bases in the junction. The V end gives up 3 bases and the J end 4 bases, leaving 3 bases in the junction not matched to a gene. Reading the germline V gene gives CDR1 MNHNS and CDR2 SASEGT. The CDR3 numbers 16 residues from cysteine through phenylalanine. The entry retains the CDR3 DNA only, 48 bases that are in frame from base 1.